A selection of T cell receptor beta chains follows, all from one sample in a study of T-cell memory formation after mild COVID-19. TCRdb processed the 5' RACE reads anew with MiXCR; each CDR3 protein has one entry. The sample holds about 270,000 distinct CDR3 sequences, 15% to 20% seen once. The sequencing sample was made of PBMCs or a T cell subset sorted from them (not recorded which). The receptor set was obtained from a man between 18 and 35 years old who had mild COVID-19 (a few samples of this study predate the infection). Cell type and time point are not known. Each CDR3 is given with its conserved first and last residue. The order of the fields is J gene, D gene, V gene, clone size, CDR3 protein, CDR3 DNA. D genes are given only for firm matches. Size tells how often a clone was seen (once, few, many) or the class of an expanded clone, and some rows leave it out.

J gene: TRBJ2-2
D gene: NA
V gene: TRBV6-2/TRBV6-3
clone size: NA
CDR3 protein: CASTVDGELFF
CDR3 DNA: TGTGCCAGCACGGTGGACGGGGAGCTGTTTTTT

J gene: TRBJ2-3
D gene: NA
V gene: TRBV7-2
clone size: NA
CDR3 protein: CASSLARGDRSTDTQYF
CDR3 DNA: TGTGCCAGCAGCTTAGCGCGCGGGGACAGAAGCACAGATACGCAGTATTTT

J gene: TRBJ2-3
D gene: NA
V gene: TRBV7-2
clone size: NA
CDR3 protein: CASSLANFWRTDTQYF
CDR3 DNA: TGTGCCAGCAGCTTAGCAAATTTCTGGCGCACAGATACGCAGTATTTT

J gene: TRBJ2-7
D gene: NA
V gene: TRBV6-5
clone size: few
CDR3 protein: CASSHTGPSYEQYF
CDR3 DNA: TGTGCCAGCAGCCATACCGGGCCCTCCTACGAGCAGTACTTC

J gene: TRBJ2-1
D gene: NA
V gene: TRBV29-1
clone size: NA
CDR3 protein: CSLWDSYNEQFF
CDR3 DNA: TGCAGCCTTTGGGACTCCTACAATGAGCAGTTCTTC

J gene: TRBJ2-7
D gene: NA
V gene: TRBV11-1
clone size: NA
CDR3 protein: CASSARPRGAYEQYF
CDR3 DNA: TGTGCCAGCAGCGCCCGTCCCAGGGGCGCTTACGAGCAGTACTTC

J gene: TRBJ1-1
D gene: NA
V gene: TRBV10-3
clone size: few
CDR3 protein: CAISEVPPEAFF
CDR3 DNA: TGTGCCATCAGTGAGGTCCCGCCTGAAGCTTTCTTT

J gene: TRBJ2-3
D gene: NA
V gene: TRBV5-1
clone size: NA
CDR3 protein: CASKGGTLTDTQYF
CDR3 DNA: TGCGCCAGCAAAGGCGGGACTCTCACAGATACGCAGTATTTT

J gene: TRBJ1-4
D gene: TRBD1
V gene: TRBV3-1
clone size: few
CDR3 protein: CASSQVGTGMGIGEKLFF
CDR3 DNA: TGTGCCAGCAGCCAAGTGGGGACAGGGATGGGAATAGGAGAAAAACTGTTTTTT

J gene: TRBJ2-5
D gene: NA
V gene: TRBV18
clone size: NA
CDR3 protein: CASSPIHETETQYF
CDR3 DNA: TGTGCCAGCTCACCGATTCATGAAACAGAGACCCAGTACTTC

J gene: TRBJ2-7
D gene: NA
V gene: TRBV10-3
clone size: few
CDR3 protein: CATTEDVLTYEQYF
CDR3 DNA: TGTGCCACGACAGAGGACGTTTTAACCTACGAGCAGTACTTC

J gene: TRBJ2-1
D gene: NA
V gene: TRBV4-2
clone size: NA
CDR3 protein: CASSQVVDDEQFF
CDR3 DNA: TGTGCCAGCAGCCAAGTAGTAGACGATGAGCAGTTCTTC

J gene: TRBJ1-2
D gene: NA
V gene: TRBV7-9
clone size: many
CDR3 protein: CASSLYSSSNYGYTF
CDR3 DNA: TGTGCCAGCAGCCTATACAGTAGTTCTAACTATGGCTACACCTTC

J gene: TRBJ2-1
D gene: TRBD2
V gene: TRBV24-1
clone size: NA
CDR3 protein: CATSGGGYRNEQFF
CDR3 DNA: TGTGCCACCAGTGGCGGGGGGTATAGGAATGAGCAGTTCTTC

J gene: TRBJ2-1
D gene: TRBD2
V gene: TRBV5-1
clone size: few
CDR3 protein: CASSSSAGGLHNEQFF
CDR3 DNA: TGCGCCAGCAGCAGCTCAGCGGGGGGGCTCCACAATGAGCAGTTCTTC

J gene: TRBJ1-2
D gene: NA
V gene: TRBV12-3/TRBV12-4
clone size: few
CDR3 protein: CASSRREGTQLPNYGYTF
CDR3 DNA: TGTGCCAGCAGCCGCCGCGAGGGGACACAACTACCTAACTATGGCTACACCTTC

J gene: TRBJ2-1
D gene: NA
V gene: TRBV7-3
clone size: NA
CDR3 protein: CASSEPTGTEQFF
CDR3 DNA: TGTGCCAGCAGCGAACCAACCGGGACTGAGCAGTTCTTC

J gene: TRBJ1-1
D gene: NA
V gene: TRBV5-6
clone size: NA
CDR3 protein: CASSLVQASEAFF
CDR3 DNA: TGTGCCAGCAGCTTGGTCCAGGCCTCCGAAGCTTTCTTT

J gene: TRBJ2-7
D gene: TRBD1
V gene: TRBV9
clone size: many
CDR3 protein: CASSAEGQREQYF
CDR3 DNA: TGTGCCAGCAGCGCAGAGGGACAGCGCGAGCAGTACTTC

J gene: TRBJ2-3
D gene: NA
V gene: TRBV7-2
clone size: few
CDR3 protein: CASSLVPGVVPDTQYF
CDR3 DNA: TGTGCCAGCAGCTTAGTTCCAGGGGTGGTCCCAGATACGCAGTATTTT

J gene: TRBJ2-3
D gene: TRBD2
V gene: TRBV9
clone size: many
CDR3 protein: CASSEGQAGGTDTQYF
CDR3 DNA: TGTGCCAGCAGCGAGGGACAAGCGGGGGGAACAGATACGCAGTATTTT

J gene: TRBJ1-2
D gene: NA
V gene: TRBV28
clone size: NA
CDR3 protein: CAIKKGGLLFSYTF
CDR3 DNA: TGTGCCATCAAAAAGGGGGGGCTGCTATTCAGCTACACCTTC

J gene: TRBJ1-3
D gene: NA
V gene: TRBV6-5
clone size: NA
CDR3 protein: CASSYVSGALSGNTIYF
CDR3 DNA: TGTGCCAGCAGTTACGTATCAGGTGCCCTCTCTGGAAACACCATATATTTT

J gene: TRBJ2-4
D gene: TRBD1
V gene: TRBV7-2
clone size: NA
CDR3 protein: CASSQGAGRNIQYF
CDR3 DNA: TGTGCCAGCAGCCAGGGGGCGGGGCGGAACATTCAGTACTTC

J gene: TRBJ1-4
D gene: NA
V gene: TRBV12-3/TRBV12-4
clone size: medium-sized
CDR3 protein: CASRGSGPTNEKLFF
CDR3 DNA: TGTGCCAGCAGGGGCTCGGGCCCAACTAATGAAAAACTGTTTTTT

J gene: TRBJ1-2
D gene: NA
V gene: TRBV18
clone size: NA
CDR3 protein: CASSPRGLNYGYTF
CDR3 DNA: TGTGCCAGCTCACCGAGAGGTTTAAACTATGGCTACACCTTC

J gene: TRBJ2-7
D gene: TRBD1
V gene: TRBV6-4
clone size: few
CDR3 protein: CARGQAPYEQYF
CDR3 DNA: TGTGCCAGGGGACAGGCTCCCTACGAGCAGTACTTC

J gene: TRBJ1-2
D gene: NA
V gene: TRBV4-3
clone size: few
CDR3 protein: CASSQRNNPLGYTF
CDR3 DNA: TGCGCCAGCAGCCAAAGGAACAATCCCTTGGGCTACACCTTC

J gene: TRBJ2-7
D gene: NA
V gene: TRBV6-4
clone size: few
CDR3 protein: CASSVESGTYEQYF
CDR3 DNA: TGTGCCAGCAGTGTGGAGAGTGGGACCTACGAGCAGTACTTC

J gene: TRBJ2-2
D gene: NA
V gene: TRBV7-2
clone size: NA
CDR3 protein: CASSKKNTGELFF
CDR3 DNA: TGTGCCAGCAGCAAAAAGAACACCGGGGAGCTGTTTTTT

J gene: TRBJ2-3
D gene: NA
V gene: TRBV20-1
clone size: many
CDR3 protein: CSARALEVSVYPTDTQYF
CDR3 DNA: TGCAGTGCTAGAGCTCTAGAAGTGAGCGTCTATCCCACAGATACGCAGTATTTT

J gene: TRBJ2-7
D gene: NA
V gene: TRBV21-1
clone size: few
CDR3 protein: CASSKAPASSYEQYF
CDR3 DNA: TGTGCCAGCAGCAAAGCACCGGCCAGCTCCTACGAGCAGTACTTC

J gene: TRBJ1-2
D gene: NA
V gene: TRBV5-1
clone size: NA
CDR3 protein: CASSQGSTGSFGYTF
CDR3 DNA: TGCGCCAGCAGTCAGGGGAGTACCGGCTCGTTTGGCTACACCTTC

J gene: TRBJ2-1
D gene: NA
V gene: TRBV7-9
clone size: few
CDR3 protein: CASSLIPVPGVEQFF
CDR3 DNA: TGTGCCAGCAGCTTGATACCCGTACCAGGTGTTGAGCAGTTCTTC

J gene: TRBJ1-6
D gene: NA
V gene: TRBV12-3/TRBV12-4
clone size: NA
CDR3 protein: CASSLVQGGNSPLHF
CDR3 DNA: TGTGCCAGCAGTTTAGTACAGGGCGGCAATTCACCCCTCCACTTT

J gene: TRBJ1-4
D gene: NA
V gene: TRBV6-1
clone size: many
CDR3 protein: CASSVWDSTNEKLFF
CDR3 DNA: TGTGCCAGCAGTGTGTGGGACTCAACTAATGAAAAACTGTTTTTT

J gene: TRBJ1-6
D gene: NA
V gene: TRBV2
clone size: NA
CDR3 protein: CASNLMDGNSPLHF
CDR3 DNA: TGTGCCAGCAATCTCATGGATGGAAATTCACCCCTCCACTTT

J gene: TRBJ2-1
D gene: TRBD1
V gene: TRBV20-1
clone size: few
CDR3 protein: CSARARQGEGNEQFF
CDR3 DNA: TGCAGTGCTAGAGCCCGACAGGGAGAGGGCAATGAGCAGTTCTTC

J gene: TRBJ2-1
D gene: NA
V gene: TRBV5-1
clone size: NA
CDR3 protein: CASSLVATSGGNEQFF
CDR3 DNA: TGCGCCAGCAGCTTGGTAGCTACCTCTGGGGGCAATGAGCAGTTCTTC

J gene: TRBJ2-2
D gene: NA
V gene: TRBV20-1
clone size: many
CDR3 protein: CSASNYVDGELFF
CDR3 DNA: TGCAGTGCTAGTAACTATGTCGACGGGGAGCTGTTTTTT

J gene: TRBJ1-3
D gene: NA
V gene: TRBV11-2
clone size: NA
CDR3 protein: CASSLIQGNTIYF
CDR3 DNA: TGTGCCAGCAGCTTAATACAGGGAAACACCATATATTTT

J gene: TRBJ2-1
D gene: TRBD2
V gene: TRBV12-3/TRBV12-4
clone size: few
CDR3 protein: CASRTGLAGGPAFF
CDR3 DNA: TGTGCCAGCAGGACTGGACTAGCGGGGGGGCCAGCGTTCTTC

J gene: TRBJ1-4
D gene: TRBD1
V gene: TRBV20-1
clone size: few
CDR3 protein: CSAQTGGDEKLFF
CDR3 DNA: TGCAGTGCCCAGACAGGGGGTGATGAAAAACTGTTTTTT

J gene: TRBJ2-5
D gene: NA
V gene: TRBV6-6
clone size: few
CDR3 protein: CASSPHRGQGGETQYF
CDR3 DNA: TGTGCCAGCAGTCCCCACAGGGGCCAGGGGGGAGAGACCCAGTACTTC

J gene: TRBJ1-6
D gene: NA
V gene: TRBV27
clone size: many
CDR3 protein: CASSLQYSVSALHF
CDR3 DNA: TGTGCCAGCAGCTTACAGTATTCGGTCAGCGCCCTCCACTTT

J gene: TRBJ2-5
D gene: TRBD2
V gene: TRBV5-5
clone size: few
CDR3 protein: CASSSRLAGAGETQYF
CDR3 DNA: TGTGCCAGCAGCTCCAGACTAGCGGGGGCAGGGGAGACCCAGTACTTC

J gene: TRBJ2-5
D gene: TRBD2
V gene: TRBV6-2/TRBV6-3
clone size: NA
CDR3 protein: CASSGRAGDQETQYF
CDR3 DNA: TGTGCCAGCAGCGGACGAGCGGGAGACCAAGAGACCCAGTACTTC

J gene: TRBJ2-5
D gene: TRBD2
V gene: TRBV10-3
clone size: few
CDR3 protein: CAIRGREAQETQYF
CDR3 DNA: TGTGCCATCAGGGGCCGGGAGGCGCAAGAGACCCAGTACTTC

J gene: TRBJ2-5
D gene: NA
V gene: TRBV5-1
clone size: NA
CDR3 protein: CASSLSQQETQYF
CDR3 DNA: TGCGCCAGCAGCTTATCGCAGCAAGAGACCCAGTACTTC

J gene: TRBJ2-5
D gene: TRBD2
V gene: TRBV2
clone size: many
CDR3 protein: CASRGTSRDQETQYF
CDR3 DNA: TGTGCCAGCAGAGGGACTAGCAGAGACCAAGAGACCCAGTACTTC

J gene: TRBJ2-1
D gene: NA
V gene: TRBV4-3
clone size: few
CDR3 protein: CASSQSFPAGSYNEQFF
CDR3 DNA: TGCGCCAGCAGCCAATCTTTCCCGGCGGGGTCCTACAATGAGCAGTTCTTC

J gene: TRBJ2-3
D gene: NA
V gene: TRBV28
clone size: NA
CDR3 protein: CASSFNTQYF
CDR3 DNA: TGTGCCAGCAGTTTTAATACGCAGTATTTT

J gene: TRBJ2-1
D gene: TRBD1
V gene: TRBV12-3/TRBV12-4
clone size: few
CDR3 protein: CASSLGTRTGGEQFF
CDR3 DNA: TGTGCCAGCAGTTTAGGCACAAGGACAGGGGGAGAGCAGTTCTTC

J gene: TRBJ2-3
D gene: NA
V gene: TRBV5-4
clone size: few
CDR3 protein: CASSSRTGTDTQYF
CDR3 DNA: TGTGCCAGCAGCTCCCGGACAGGCACAGATACGCAGTATTTT